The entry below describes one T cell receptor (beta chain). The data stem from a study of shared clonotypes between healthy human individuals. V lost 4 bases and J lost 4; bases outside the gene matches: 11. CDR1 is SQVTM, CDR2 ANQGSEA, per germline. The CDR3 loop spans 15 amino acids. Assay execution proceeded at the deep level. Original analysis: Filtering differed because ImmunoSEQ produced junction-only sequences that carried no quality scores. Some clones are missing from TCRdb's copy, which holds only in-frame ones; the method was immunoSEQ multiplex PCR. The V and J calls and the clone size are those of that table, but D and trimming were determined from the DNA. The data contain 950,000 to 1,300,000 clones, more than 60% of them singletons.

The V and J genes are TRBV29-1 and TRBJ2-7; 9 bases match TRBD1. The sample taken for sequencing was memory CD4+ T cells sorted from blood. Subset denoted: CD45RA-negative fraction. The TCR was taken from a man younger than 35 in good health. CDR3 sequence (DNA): TGCAGCGTTGGGGATGGGACAGGGTCTTGGTACGAGCAGTACTTC. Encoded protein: CSVGDGTGSWYEQYF.